This T cell receptor (beta chain) was documented in a study of CD8 T cells in Susac syndrome. The diagnostic criteria for definite or probable disease, as recently defined, were met by the patients with Susac syndrome. Negative isolation yielded CD8+ and CD4+ T cells; FACS enriched TEMRA cells. Reverse transcription of 0.5 to 1 ug RNA was performed with random hexamers. TCRdb reanalysed the immunoSEQ multiplex PCR reads using MiXCR and keeps one entry per CDR3 protein. The sample shows about 210,000 distinct CDR3 sequences, about 94% of them seen only once. The sample taken for sequencing was CD4+ T cells from PBMCs. This TCR was sampled from a human donor with Susac syndrome.

CDR3 amino acids: CASSQDQGVDTEAFF. The CDR3 DNA is TGCGCCAGCAGCCAAGATCAAGGGGTCGACACTGAAGCTTTCTTT. The chain uses TRBV4-3 and TRBJ1-1; maybe TRBD1 (5 bases). V lost 0 bases and J 3 bases, leaving 11 bases between the germline ends. The CDR3 totals 15 residues. CDR1 LGHNA and CDR2 YSLEER come from the germline V gene.